This T cell receptor (beta chain) was observed in a study of CD8 T cells in Susac syndrome. Random hexamers were used to reverse transcribe roughly 0.45 to 1 ug of RNA. Amplification of TCR beta CDR3 spanned 54 Vbeta and 13 Jbeta via immunoSEQ multiplex PCR. TCRdb ran MiXCR on the immunoSEQ multiplex PCR reads and lists one entry per CDR3 protein. The repertoire holds some 110,000 distinct CDR3 sequences, with around 94% as singletons. The CDR3 covers 11 residues. Germline V gene sequence: CDR1 SQVTM, CDR2 ANQGSEA. The J segment lost 7 bases and the V segment lost 6 bases, leaving 5 bases of the junction unmatched. Sequencing of TCR beta covered CD8+ and CD4+ T cells obtained from blood.

The sequenced sample consisted of CD4+ T cells from PBMCs. The TCR sequence derives from a human donor in good health. J is TRBJ1-1 and V is TRBV29-1; the match to TRBD1 covers 7 bases. CDR3 nucleotides: TGCAGCGTCCTGCGGGACAGTGAAGCTTTCTTT. Protein sequence: CSVLRDSEAFF.